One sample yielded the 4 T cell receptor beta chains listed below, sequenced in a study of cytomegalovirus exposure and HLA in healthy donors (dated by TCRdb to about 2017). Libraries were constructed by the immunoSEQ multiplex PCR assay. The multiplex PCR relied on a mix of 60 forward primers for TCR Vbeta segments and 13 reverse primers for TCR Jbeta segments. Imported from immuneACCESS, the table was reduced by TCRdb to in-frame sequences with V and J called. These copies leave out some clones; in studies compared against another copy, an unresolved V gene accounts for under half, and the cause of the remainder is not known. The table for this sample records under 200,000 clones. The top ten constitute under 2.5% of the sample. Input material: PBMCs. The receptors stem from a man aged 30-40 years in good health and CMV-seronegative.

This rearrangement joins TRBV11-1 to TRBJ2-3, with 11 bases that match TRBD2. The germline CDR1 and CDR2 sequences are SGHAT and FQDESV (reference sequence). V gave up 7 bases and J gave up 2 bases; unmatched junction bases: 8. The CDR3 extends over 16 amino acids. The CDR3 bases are TGTGCCAGCAACTCCGGGACTAGCGGACCCACAGATACGCAGTATTTT. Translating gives CASNSGTSGPTDTQYF.

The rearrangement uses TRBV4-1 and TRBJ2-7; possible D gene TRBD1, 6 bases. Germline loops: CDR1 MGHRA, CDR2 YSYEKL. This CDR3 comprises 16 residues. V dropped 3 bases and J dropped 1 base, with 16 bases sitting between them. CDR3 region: CASSHGATGWSYEQYF. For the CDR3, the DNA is TGCGCCAGCAGCCACGGAGCGACAGGTTGGTCCTACGAGCAGTACTTC.

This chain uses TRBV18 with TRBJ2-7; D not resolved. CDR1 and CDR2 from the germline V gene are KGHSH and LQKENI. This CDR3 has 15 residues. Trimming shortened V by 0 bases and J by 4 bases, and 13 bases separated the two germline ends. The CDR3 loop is CASSPPSQIPYEQYF. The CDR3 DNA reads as TGTGCCAGCTCACCACCGTCACAGATCCCTTACGAGCAGTACTTC.

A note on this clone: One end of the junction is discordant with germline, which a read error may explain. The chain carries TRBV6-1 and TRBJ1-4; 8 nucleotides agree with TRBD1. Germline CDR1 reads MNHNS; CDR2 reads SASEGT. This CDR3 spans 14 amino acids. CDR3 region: CASREVPGTGKLFF. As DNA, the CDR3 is TGTGCCAGCCGTGAGGTACCCGGGACAGGAAAACTGTTTTTT.